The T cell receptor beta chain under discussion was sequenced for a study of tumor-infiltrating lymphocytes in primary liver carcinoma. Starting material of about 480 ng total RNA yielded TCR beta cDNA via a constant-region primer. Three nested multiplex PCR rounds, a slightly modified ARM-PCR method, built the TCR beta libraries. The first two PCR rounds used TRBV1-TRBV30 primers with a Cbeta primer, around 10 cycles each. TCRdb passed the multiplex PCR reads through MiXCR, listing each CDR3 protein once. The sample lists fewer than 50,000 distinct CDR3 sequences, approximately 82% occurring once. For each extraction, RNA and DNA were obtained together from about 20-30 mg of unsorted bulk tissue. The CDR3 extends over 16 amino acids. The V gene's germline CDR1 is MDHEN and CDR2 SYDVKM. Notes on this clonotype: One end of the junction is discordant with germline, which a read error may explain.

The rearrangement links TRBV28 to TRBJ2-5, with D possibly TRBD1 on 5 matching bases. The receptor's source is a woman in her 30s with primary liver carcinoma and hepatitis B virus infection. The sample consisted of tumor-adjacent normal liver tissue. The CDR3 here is CTSSLRVGTRGETQYF. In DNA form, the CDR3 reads TGTACCAGCAGTTTACGGGTCGGTACAAGGGGAGAGACCCAGTACTTC.